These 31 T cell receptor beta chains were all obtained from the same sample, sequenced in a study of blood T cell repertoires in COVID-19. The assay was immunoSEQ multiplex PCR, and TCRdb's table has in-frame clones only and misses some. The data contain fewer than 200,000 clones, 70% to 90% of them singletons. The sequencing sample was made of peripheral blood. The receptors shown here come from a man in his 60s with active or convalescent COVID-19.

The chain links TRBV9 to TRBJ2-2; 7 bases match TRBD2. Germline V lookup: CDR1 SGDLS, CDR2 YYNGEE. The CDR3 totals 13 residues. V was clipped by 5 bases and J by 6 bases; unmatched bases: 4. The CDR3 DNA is TGTGCCAGCAGGCCGCTAGCGGCCGGGGAGCTGTTTTTT. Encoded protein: CASRPLAAGELFF.

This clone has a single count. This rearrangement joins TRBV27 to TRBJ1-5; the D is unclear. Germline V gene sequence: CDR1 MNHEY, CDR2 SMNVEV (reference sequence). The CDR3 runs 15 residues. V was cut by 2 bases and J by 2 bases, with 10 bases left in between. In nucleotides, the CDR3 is TGTGCCAGCAGTTTAGAGGGTTTCGGCAATCAGCCCCAGCATTTT. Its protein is CASSLEGFGNQPQHF.

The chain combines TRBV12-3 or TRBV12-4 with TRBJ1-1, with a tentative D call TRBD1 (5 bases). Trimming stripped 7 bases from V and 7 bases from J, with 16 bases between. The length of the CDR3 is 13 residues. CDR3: CASTFNQGNEAFF. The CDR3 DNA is TGTGCCAGCACGTTTAATCAGGGTAATGAAGCTTTCTTT.

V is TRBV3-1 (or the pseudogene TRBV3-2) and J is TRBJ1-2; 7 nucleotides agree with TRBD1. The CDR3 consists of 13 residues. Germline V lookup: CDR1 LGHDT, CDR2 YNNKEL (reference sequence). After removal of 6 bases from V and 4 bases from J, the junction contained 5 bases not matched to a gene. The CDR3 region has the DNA TGTGCCAGCAGGTCGACAGGGCTCTATGGCTACACCTTC. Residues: CASRSTGLYGYTF.

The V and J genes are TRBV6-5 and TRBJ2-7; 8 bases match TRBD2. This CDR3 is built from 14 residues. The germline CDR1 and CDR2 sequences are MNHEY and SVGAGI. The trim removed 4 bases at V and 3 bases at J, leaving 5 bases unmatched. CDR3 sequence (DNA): TGTGCCAGCAGTTCACTAGCGGTCAACTACGAGCAGTACTTC. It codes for CASSSLAVNYEQYF.

The CDR3 nucleotides are TGTGCCAGCAGCCAAGATTCCCCAGCGGGGGGGACACCGCAGTATTTT. It yields the protein CASSQDSPAGGTPQYF. The chain links TRBV3-1 (or the pseudogene TRBV3-2) to TRBJ2-3, with 10 bases lining up with TRBD2. There are 16 residues in the CDR3. CDR1 is LGHDT and CDR2 is YNNKEL in the germline V gene (reference sequence). V gave up 0 bases and J gave up 10 bases; unmatched junction bases: 10.

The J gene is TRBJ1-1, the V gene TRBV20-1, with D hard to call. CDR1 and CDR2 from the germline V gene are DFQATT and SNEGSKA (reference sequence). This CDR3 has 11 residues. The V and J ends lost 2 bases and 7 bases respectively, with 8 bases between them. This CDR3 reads CSARLSVEAFF. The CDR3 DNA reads TGCAGTGCTAGACTCTCCGTTGAAGCTTTCTTT.

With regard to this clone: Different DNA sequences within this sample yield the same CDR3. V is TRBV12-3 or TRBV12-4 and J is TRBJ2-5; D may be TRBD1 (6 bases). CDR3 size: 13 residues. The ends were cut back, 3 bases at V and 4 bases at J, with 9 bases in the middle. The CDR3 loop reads CASSLGRGETQYF. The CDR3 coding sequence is TGTGCCAGCAGTTTGGGCAGGGGAGAGACCCAGTACTTC.

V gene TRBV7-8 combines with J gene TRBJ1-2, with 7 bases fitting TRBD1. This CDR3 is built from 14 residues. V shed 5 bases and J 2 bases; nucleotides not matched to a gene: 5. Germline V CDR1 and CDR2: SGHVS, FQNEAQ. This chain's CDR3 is CASSKDRQNYGYTF. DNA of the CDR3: TGTGCCAGCAGCAAGGACAGGCAAAACTATGGCTACACCTTC.

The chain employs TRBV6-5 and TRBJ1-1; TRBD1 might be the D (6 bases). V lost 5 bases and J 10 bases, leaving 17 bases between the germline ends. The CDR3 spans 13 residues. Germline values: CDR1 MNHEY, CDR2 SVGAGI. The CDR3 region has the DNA TGTGCCAGCAGTAACAGGGTGGACTCGGTAGCTTTCTTT. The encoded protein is CASSNRVDSVAFF.

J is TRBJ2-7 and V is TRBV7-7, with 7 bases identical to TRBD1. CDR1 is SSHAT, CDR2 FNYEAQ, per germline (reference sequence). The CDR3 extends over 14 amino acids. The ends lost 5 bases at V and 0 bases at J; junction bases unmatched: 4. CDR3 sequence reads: CASSPDRDSYEQYF. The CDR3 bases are TGTGCCAGCAGCCCCGACAGGGACTCCTACGAGCAGTACTTC.

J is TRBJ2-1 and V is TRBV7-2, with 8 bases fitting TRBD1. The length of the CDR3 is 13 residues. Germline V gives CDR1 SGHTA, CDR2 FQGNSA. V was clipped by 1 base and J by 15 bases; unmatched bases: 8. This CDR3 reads CASSLDRTGWRFF. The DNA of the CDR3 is TGTGCCAGCAGCTTAGACAGGACAGGGTGGAGGTTCTTC. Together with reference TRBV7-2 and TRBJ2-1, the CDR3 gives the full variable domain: GAGVSQSPSNKVTEKGKDVELRCDPISGHTALYWYRQSLGQGLEFLIYFQGNSAPDKSGLPSDRFSAERTGGSVSTLTIQRTQQEDSAVYLCASSLDRTGWRFFGPGTRLTVL.

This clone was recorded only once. CDR3 coding DNA: TGTGCCAGTAGTATAGGTCGGACAGGGACAAAGGGGCCCCAGCATTTT. It translates to CASSIGRTGTKGPQHF. The V and J genes are TRBV19 and TRBJ1-5, with 8 bases lining up with TRBD1. The V segment lost 1 base and the J segment 9 bases; nucleotides outside the gene matches: 11. The germline gives CDR1 LNHDA, CDR2 SQIVND (reference sequence). The CDR3 runs to 16 residues.

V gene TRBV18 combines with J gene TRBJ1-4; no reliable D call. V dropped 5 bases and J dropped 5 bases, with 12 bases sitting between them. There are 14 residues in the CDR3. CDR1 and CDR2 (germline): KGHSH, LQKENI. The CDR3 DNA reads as TGTGCCAGCTCATTGAGCCCGGAGAATGAAAAACTGTTTTTT. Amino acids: CASSLSPENEKLFF. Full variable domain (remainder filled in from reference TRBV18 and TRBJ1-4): NAGVMQNPRHLVRRRGQEARLRCSPMKGHSHVYWYRQLPEEGLKFMVYLQKENIIDESGMPKERFSAEFPKEGPSILRIQQVVRGDSAAYFCASSLSPENEKLFFGSGTQLSVL.

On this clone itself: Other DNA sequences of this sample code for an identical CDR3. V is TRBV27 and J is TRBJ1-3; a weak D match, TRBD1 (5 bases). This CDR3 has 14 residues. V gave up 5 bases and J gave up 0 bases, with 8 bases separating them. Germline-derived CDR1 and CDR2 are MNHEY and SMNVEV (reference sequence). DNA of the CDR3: TGTGCCAGCAGTCCGGGGGGCTCTGGAAACACCATATATTTT. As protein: CASSPGGSGNTIYF.

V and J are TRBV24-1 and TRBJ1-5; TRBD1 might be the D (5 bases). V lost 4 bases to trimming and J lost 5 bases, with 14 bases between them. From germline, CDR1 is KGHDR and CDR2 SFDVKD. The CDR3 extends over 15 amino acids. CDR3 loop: CATSDARGPYQPQHF. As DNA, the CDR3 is TGTGCCACCAGTGACGCAAGGGGTCCCTATCAGCCCCAGCATTTT.

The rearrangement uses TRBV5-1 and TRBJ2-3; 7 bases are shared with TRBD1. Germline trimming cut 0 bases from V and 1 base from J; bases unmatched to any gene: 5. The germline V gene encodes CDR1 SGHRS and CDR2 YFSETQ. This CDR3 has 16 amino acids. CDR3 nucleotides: TGCGCCAGCAGCTTGGTATCTACAGGGGGCACAGATACGCAGTATTTT. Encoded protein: CASSLVSTGGTDTQYF.

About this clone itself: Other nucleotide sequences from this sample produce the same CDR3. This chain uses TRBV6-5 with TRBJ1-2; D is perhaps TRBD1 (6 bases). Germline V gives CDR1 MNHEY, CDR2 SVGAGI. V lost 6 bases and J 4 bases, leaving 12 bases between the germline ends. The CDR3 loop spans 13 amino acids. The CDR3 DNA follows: TGTGCCAGCAGCTGGACAGACAGCTATGGCTACACCTTC. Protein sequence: CASSWTDSYGYTF.

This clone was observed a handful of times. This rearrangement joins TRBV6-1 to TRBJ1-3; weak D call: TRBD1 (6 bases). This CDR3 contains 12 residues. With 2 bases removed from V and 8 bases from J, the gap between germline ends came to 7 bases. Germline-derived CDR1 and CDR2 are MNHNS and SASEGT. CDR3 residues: CASSETGYTIYF. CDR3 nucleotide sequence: TGTGCCAGCAGTGAAACAGGGTACACCATATATTTT.

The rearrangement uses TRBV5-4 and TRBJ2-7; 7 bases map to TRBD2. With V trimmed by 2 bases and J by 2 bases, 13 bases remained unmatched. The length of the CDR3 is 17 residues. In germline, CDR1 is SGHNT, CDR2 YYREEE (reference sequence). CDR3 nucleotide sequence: TGTGCCAGCAGCTTTATGGGCTCAGCGAGCGGGGCCTACGAGCAGTACTTC. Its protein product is CASSFMGSASGAYEQYF.

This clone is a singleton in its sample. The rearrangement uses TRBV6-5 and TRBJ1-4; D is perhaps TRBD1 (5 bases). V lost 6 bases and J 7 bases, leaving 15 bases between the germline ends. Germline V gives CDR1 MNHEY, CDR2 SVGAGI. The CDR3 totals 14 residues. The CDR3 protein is CASRGTGGSEKLFF. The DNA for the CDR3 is TGTGCCAGCAGGGGGACGGGGGGAAGTGAAAAACTGTTTTTT.

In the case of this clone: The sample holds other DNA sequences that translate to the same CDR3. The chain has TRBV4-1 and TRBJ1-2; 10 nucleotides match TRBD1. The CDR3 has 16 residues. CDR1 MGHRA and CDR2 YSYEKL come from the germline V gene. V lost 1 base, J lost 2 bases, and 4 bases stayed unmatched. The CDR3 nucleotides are TGCGCCAGCAGCCAAGCACCGGGACAGGGGAACTATGGCTACACCTTC. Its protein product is CASSQAPGQGNYGYTF.

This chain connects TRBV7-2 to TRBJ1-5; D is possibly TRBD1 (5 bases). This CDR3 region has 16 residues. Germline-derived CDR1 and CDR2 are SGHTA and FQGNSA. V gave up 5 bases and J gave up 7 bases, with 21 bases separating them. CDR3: CASSPGPAGVGQPQHF. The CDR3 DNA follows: TGTGCCAGCAGCCCGGGGCCCGCGGGGGTAGGCCAGCCCCAGCATTTT.

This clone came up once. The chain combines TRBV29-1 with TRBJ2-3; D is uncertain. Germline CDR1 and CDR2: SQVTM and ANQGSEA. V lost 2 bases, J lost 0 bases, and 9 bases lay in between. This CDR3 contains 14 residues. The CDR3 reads CSVETTSSTDTQYF. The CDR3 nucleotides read TGCAGCGTTGAAACGACATCTAGCACAGATACGCAGTATTTT.

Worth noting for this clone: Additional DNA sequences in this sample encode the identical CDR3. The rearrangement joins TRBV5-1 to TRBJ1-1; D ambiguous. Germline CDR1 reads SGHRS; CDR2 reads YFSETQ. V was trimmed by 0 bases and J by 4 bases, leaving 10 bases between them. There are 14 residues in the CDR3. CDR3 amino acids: CASSLVAGSTEAFF. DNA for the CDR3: TGCGCCAGCAGCTTGGTGGCGGGGAGCACTGAAGCTTTCTTT.

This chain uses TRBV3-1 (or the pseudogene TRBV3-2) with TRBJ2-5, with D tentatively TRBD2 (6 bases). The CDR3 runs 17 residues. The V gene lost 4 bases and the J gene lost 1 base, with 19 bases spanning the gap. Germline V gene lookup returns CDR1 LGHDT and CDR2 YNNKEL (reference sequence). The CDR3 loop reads CASSPGALAIFQETQYF. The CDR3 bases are TGTGCCAGCAGCCCTGGCGCCCTAGCGATATTCCAAGAGACCCAGTACTTC.

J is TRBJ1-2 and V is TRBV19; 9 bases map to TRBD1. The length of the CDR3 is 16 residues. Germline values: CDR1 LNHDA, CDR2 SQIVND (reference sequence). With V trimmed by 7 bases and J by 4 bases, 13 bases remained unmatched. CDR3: CASNTRGQGLAYGYTF. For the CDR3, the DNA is TGTGCCAGTAACACCCGTGGACAGGGGTTGGCCTATGGCTACACCTTC.

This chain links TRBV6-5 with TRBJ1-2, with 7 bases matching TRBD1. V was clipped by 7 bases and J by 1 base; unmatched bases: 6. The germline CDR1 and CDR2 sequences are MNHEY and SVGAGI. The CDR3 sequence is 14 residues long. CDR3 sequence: CASTRTGNNYGYTF. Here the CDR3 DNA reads TGTGCCAGCACCCGGACAGGCAATAACTATGGCTACACCTTC.

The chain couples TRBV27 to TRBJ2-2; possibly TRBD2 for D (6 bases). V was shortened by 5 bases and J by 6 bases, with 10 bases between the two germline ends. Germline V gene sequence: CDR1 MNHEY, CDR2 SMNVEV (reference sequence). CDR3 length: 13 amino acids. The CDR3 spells CASSRWGAGELFF. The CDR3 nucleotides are TGTGCCAGCAGTAGATGGGGGGCCGGGGAGCTGTTTTTT.

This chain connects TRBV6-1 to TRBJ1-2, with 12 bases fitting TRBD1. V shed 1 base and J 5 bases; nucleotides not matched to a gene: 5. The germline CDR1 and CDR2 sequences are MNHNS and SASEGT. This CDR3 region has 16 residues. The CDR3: CASSEGGQGASYGYTF. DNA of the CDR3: TGTGCCAGCAGTGAAGGGGGACAGGGGGCGAGTTATGGCTACACCTTC.

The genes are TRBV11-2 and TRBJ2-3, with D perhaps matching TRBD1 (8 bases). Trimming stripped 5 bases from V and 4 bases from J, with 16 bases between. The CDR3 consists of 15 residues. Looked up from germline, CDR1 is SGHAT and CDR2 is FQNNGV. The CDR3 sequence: CASSPWTGRADTQYF. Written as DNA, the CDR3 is TGTGCCAGCAGCCCCTGGACAGGGAGGGCAGATACGCAGTATTTT.